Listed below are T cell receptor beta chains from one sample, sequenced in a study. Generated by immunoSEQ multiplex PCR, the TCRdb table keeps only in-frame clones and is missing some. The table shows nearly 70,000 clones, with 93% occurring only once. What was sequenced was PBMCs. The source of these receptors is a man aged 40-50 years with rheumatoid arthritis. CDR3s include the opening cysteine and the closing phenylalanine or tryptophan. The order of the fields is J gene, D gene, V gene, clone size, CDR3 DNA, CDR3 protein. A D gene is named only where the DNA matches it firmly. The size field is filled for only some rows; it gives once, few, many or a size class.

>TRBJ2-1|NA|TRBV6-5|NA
TGTGCCAGCAGTTACCGGGCGGGCAATGAGCAGTTCTTC
CASSYRAGNEQFF
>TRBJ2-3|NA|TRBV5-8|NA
TGTGCCAGCAGCTTGTCAGGGGGCACAGATACGCAGTATTTT
CASSLSGGTDTQYF
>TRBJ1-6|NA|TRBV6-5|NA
TGTGCCAGCAGTTACAGGCAGGGCGATTCACCCCTCCACTTT
CASSYRQGDSPLHF
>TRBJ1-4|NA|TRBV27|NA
TGTGCCAGCAGTTTACTACAGGGAAGAGAAAAACTGTTTTTT
CASSLLQGREKLFF
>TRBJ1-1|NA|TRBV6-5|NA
TGTGCCAGCAACACAGGTCTTTTCACTGAAGCTTTCTTT
CASNTGLFTEAFF
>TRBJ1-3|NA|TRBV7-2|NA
TGTGCCAGCAGCCCCCCGGGGCAGGTGTTGGGAAACACCATATATTTT
CASSPPGQVLGNTIYF
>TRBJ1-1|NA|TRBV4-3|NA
TGCGCCAGCAGCCAAGATGCGTGGGCAGGGGAAGGGAACACTGAAGCTTTCTTT
CASSQDAWAGEGNTEAFF
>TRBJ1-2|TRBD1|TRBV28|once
TGTGCCAGCAGCCTCGTTCCCCAGGGGGGGCAGAATGGCTACACCTTC
CASSLVPQGGQNGYTF
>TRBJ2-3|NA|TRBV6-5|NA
TGTGCCACCGCACAGGGCACAGATACGCAGTATTTT
CATAQGTDTQYF
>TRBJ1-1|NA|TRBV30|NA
TGTGCCTGGAGTGACAGGGAGAACACTGAAGCTTTCTTT
CAWSDRENTEAFF
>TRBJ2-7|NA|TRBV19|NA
TGTGCCAGTAGTATCAATAGCGGTGGTTACGAGCAGTACTTC
CASSINSGGYEQYF
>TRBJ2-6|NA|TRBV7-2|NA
TGTGCCAGCAGCCCGACGGGGGACTGGGCGTTTTACGTCCTGACTTTC
CASSPTGDWAFYVLTF
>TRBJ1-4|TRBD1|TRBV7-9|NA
TGTGCCAGCAGTCATCCGGGACAGGGGGCGATTCCTGAAAAACTGTTTTTT
CASSHPGQGAIPEKLFF
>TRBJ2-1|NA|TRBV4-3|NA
TGCGCCAGCAGCCGCTCATCATCGGGGACTGCGGACAATGAGCAGTTCTTC
CASSRSSSGTADNEQFF